These 15 T cell receptor beta chains were all obtained from the same sample, sequenced in a study of siplizumab effects on memory and regulatory T cells. Profiled with immunoSEQ multiplex PCR; TCRdb holds only in-frame clones, not every one. The sample carries some 110,000 clones, 85% to 95% recorded once. What was sequenced was Tregs sorted from blood. The receptor set was obtained from a human donor in good health.

This clone was detected only once. The rearrangement links TRBV5-6 to TRBJ1-1, with D possibly TRBD1 on 5 matching bases. The CDR3 loop spans 15 amino acids. The V end was cut by 4 bases, the J end by 3 bases, with 16 bases between. Germline values: CDR1 SGHDT, CDR2 YYEEEE. CDR3 residues: CASSRGPDMDTEAFF. The CDR3 DNA reads as TGTGCCAGCAGCCGGGGCCCGGATATGGACACTGAAGCTTTCTTT.

The genes are TRBV7-2 and TRBJ1-5; TRBD1 matches 10 bases. V lost 1 base and J lost 7; bases outside the gene matches: 7. The V gene's germline CDR1 is SGHTA and CDR2 FQGNSA. The CDR3 runs 16 residues. The DNA of the CDR3 is TGTGCCAGCAGCTTAGGGTGGACAGGGGGAGACCAGCCCCAGCATTTT. It yields the protein CASSLGWTGGDQPQHF.

CDR3 sequence reads: CASSSKPGLAGQETQYF. The CDR3 nucleotides read TGTGCCAGCAGCTCCAAGCCGGGACTAGCGGGCCAAGAGACCCAGTACTTC. The V and J genes are TRBV7-8 and TRBJ2-5; 12 bases map to TRBD2. J was trimmed by 1 base and V by 4 bases; bases with no gene match: 7. Germline assignment: CDR1 SGHVS and CDR2 FQNEAQ. This CDR3 has 17 residues.

The V gene is TRBV20-1, the J gene TRBJ2-1; D remains unclear. The CDR3 is 11 amino acids. Germline CDR1 DFQATT, CDR2 SNEGSKA (reference sequence). Deletions cut 4 bases from V and 4 bases from J, with 5 bases between. DNA for the CDR3: TGCAGTGCTACCAATTACAATGAGCAGTTCTTC. This codes for CSATNYNEQFF.

The sample holds one count of this clone. The genes are TRBV5-4 and TRBJ1-1, with D unclear. There are 14 residues in the CDR3. Trimming left V 0 bases short and J 3 bases short, with 9 bases between. The V gene's germline CDR1 is SGHNT and CDR2 YYREEE (reference sequence). The CDR3 region is CASSLAGQYTEAFF. DNA for the CDR3: TGTGCCAGCAGCTTGGCCGGGCAGTACACTGAAGCTTTCTTT.

The V gene is TRBV9, the J gene TRBJ2-5, with 9 bases aligning to TRBD1. The trim removed 0 bases at V and 1 base at J, leaving 4 bases unmatched. Germline V gene sequence: CDR1 SGDLS, CDR2 YYNGEE. The CDR3 loop spans 16 amino acids. CDR3 sequence: CASSVGTGVTQETQYF. Here the CDR3 DNA reads TGTGCCAGCAGCGTAGGGACAGGGGTTACCCAAGAGACCCAGTACTTC.

The V call is TRBV6-6, the J call TRBJ2-5; TRBD2 matches 9 bases. The CDR3 is made up of 14 amino acids. Germline V CDR1 and CDR2: MNHNY, SVGAGI (reference sequence). V was clipped by 7 bases and J by 5 bases; unmatched bases: 8. The CDR3 is CASTAGLARETQYF. Here the CDR3 DNA reads TGTGCCAGCACAGCTGGACTAGCGCGGGAGACCCAGTACTTC.

The J gene is TRBJ2-1, the V gene TRBV1; the D call of TRBD2 is as the table states it, not checked on the DNA. TRBV1 is given as a pseudogene. The CDR3 has 17 amino acids. The CDR3 is CTSSQDSSGEPHNEQFF. CDR3 bases: TGCACCAGCAGCCAAGATTCTAGCGGGGAACCCCACAATGAGCAGTTCTTC.

The chain links TRBV27 to TRBJ1-2; D is possibly TRBD1 (6 bases). The CDR3 runs to 15 residues. CDR1 MNHEY and CDR2 SMNVEV come from the germline V gene (reference sequence). V lost 7 bases and J 6 bases, leaving 21 bases between the germline ends. CDR3 sequence (DNA): TGTGCCAGCACTACCAAACAGGGTTTCGACCATGGCTACACCTTC. Its protein is CASTTKQGFDHGYTF.

The chain uses TRBV5-5 and TRBJ1-1, with D perhaps TRBD1 (5 bases). The CDR3 runs 17 residues. Germline assignment: CDR1 SGHKS and CDR2 YYEKEE (reference sequence). V was trimmed by 1 base and J by 4 bases, leaving 20 bases between them. The CDR3 spells CASSLPSRTLSATEAFF. The CDR3 nucleotides are TGTGCCAGCAGCTTGCCGTCCAGGACACTATCCGCCACTGAAGCTTTCTTT.

The chain is built from TRBV5-1 and TRBJ1-5; 7 nucleotides agree with TRBD1. The germline gives CDR1 SGHRS, CDR2 YFSETQ. The junction had 3 bases not matched to a gene; V was cut back by 0 bases and J by 3 bases. CDR3 length equals 15 residues. Here the CDR3 reads CASSLEGALNQPQHF. CDR3 nucleotides: TGCGCCAGCAGCTTGGAGGGGGCCCTCAATCAGCCCCAGCATTTT.

The genes are TRBV9 and TRBJ1-2; TRBD1 might be the D (5 bases). V was trimmed by 0 bases and J by 8 bases, leaving 17 bases between them. Germline CDR1 reads SGDLS; CDR2 reads YYNGEE. The CDR3 consists of 15 residues. The CDR3 region is CASSVATWGGTGYTF. The CDR3 region has the DNA TGTGCCAGCAGCGTAGCTACCTGGGGCGGGACGGGCTACACCTTC.

Here the CDR3 reads CASSIPPAGLGYTF. The CDR3 DNA sequence: TGTGCCAGTAGTATCCCCCCGGCAGGGCTGGGCTACACCTTC. The V gene is TRBV19, the J gene TRBJ1-2, with D tentatively TRBD1 (5 bases). Germline V gives CDR1 LNHDA, CDR2 SQIVND (reference sequence). Deletions cut 3 bases from V and 8 bases from J, with 16 bases between. The CDR3 totals 14 residues.

This sequence joins TRBV19 and TRBJ2-3; 10 bases map to TRBD2. Germline V lookup: CDR1 LNHDA, CDR2 SQIVND (reference sequence). The CDR3 covers 15 residues. V was clipped by 3 bases and J by 8 bases; unmatched bases: 8. This chain's CDR3 is CASSIWPSGGTTQYF. Here the CDR3 DNA reads TGTGCCAGTAGTATTTGGCCTAGCGGGGGCACTACGCAGTATTTT.

The chain has TRBV18 and TRBJ2-6; 7 bases map to TRBD1. Germline lookup yields CDR1 KGHSH and CDR2 LQKENI. This CDR3 has 18 amino acids. Losses at the gene ends were 1 base for V and 2 bases for J; bases not matched to a gene: 8. Here the CDR3 DNA reads TGTGCCAGCTCACCACTGACAGGGACCCCCCCTGGGGCCAACGTCCTGACTTTC. Its protein product is CASSPLTGTPPGANVLTF.